The present TCR beta chain was sequenced within a study of cytomegalovirus exposure and HLA in healthy donors. Whole-study findings and limits: The study designated 150 or so TCR beta chains cytomegalovirus-associated. Association of 16,951 TCR beta sequences with HLA alleles was found at 0.05 false discovery rate in a later analysis. It was in a later analysis that TCR association rates were seen to vary by HLA locus, highest for DRB1 and lowest for HLA-C.

The V gene's germline CDR1 is MNHEY and CDR2 SMNVEV (reference sequence). The CDR3 length is 14 residues. V lost 0 bases and J lost 9, with 13 bases in between. PCR primers comprised 60 Vbeta and 13 Jbeta primers. Sequencing was performed with immunoSEQ multiplex PCR; in TCRdb, only in-frame clones are kept and a portion is missing. This sample carries fewer than 80,000 clones, 67% of them seen once, and the ten largest clones take about 6.9%. In regard to this clone: Its antigen remains unknown.

What was sequenced was PBMCs. The chain carries TRBV27 and TRBJ2-3, with D maybe TRBD2 (6 bases). This clonotype was sampled from a woman aged 50 to 60 in good health and CMV-seropositive. This chain's CDR3 is CASSLSRGEGTQYF. The CDR3 coding sequence is TGTGCCAGCAGTTTATCGCGGGGTGAGGGGACGCAGTATTTT.